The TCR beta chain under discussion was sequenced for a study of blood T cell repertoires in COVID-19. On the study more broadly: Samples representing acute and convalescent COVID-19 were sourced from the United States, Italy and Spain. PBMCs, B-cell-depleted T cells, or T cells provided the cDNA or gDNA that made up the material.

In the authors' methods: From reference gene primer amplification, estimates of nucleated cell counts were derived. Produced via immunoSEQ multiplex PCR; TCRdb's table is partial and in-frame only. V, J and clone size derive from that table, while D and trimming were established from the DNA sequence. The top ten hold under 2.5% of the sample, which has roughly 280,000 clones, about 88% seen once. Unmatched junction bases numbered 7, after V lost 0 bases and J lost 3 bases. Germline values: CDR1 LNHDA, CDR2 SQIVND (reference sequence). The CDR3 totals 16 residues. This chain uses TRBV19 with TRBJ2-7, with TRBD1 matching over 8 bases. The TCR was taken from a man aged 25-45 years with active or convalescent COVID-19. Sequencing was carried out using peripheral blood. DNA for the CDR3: TGTGCCAGTAGTATAGATGTGGGACAGGTCCGCTACGAGCAGTACTTC. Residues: CASSIDVGQVRYEQYF. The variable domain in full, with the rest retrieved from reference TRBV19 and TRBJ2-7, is DGGITQSPKYLFRKEGQNVTLSCEQNLNHDAMYWYRQDPGQGLRLIYYSQIVNDFQKGDIAEGYSVSREKKESFPLTVTSAQKNPTAFYLCASSIDVGQVRYEQYFGPGTRLTVT.